The 8 T cell receptor beta chains in this list originate from one sample, sequenced in a study of shared T cell receptors in the human thymus. Sequenced by immunoSEQ multiplex PCR; TCRdb stores in-frame clones only, minus some. The sample yields about 380,000 clones, 85% to 95% seen once. The sample taken for sequencing was thymocytes. The source is a human donor.

This clone was seen a handful of times. The DNA for the CDR3 is TGTGCCTGGAGTGGCCCACAGGGGGAAACTGAAGCTTTCTTT. Protein product: CAWSGPQGETEAFF. The V gene is TRBV30, the J gene TRBJ1-1, with 8 nucleotides matching TRBD1. Germline CDR1 GTSNPN, CDR2 SVGIG (reference sequence). V shed 1 base, J shed 5 bases, and the junction held 6 bases outside the gene matches. The CDR3 is made up of 14 amino acids. Variable domain in full (rest from reference TRBV30 and TRBJ1-1): SQTIHQWPATLVQPVGSPLSLECTVEGTSNPNLYWYRQAAGRGLQLLFYSVGIGQISSEVPQNLSASRPQDRQFILSSKKLLLSDSGFYLCAWSGPQGETEAFFGQGTRLTVV.

This chain connects TRBV5-8 to TRBJ1-1, with 10 bases that match TRBD1. This CDR3 is 13 amino acids long. From germline, CDR1 is SGHTS and CDR2 YDEGEE. The trim removed 6 bases at V and 4 bases at J, leaving 3 bases unmatched. As DNA, the CDR3 is TGTGCCAGCACCCGGACAGGGGGCACTGAAGCTTTCTTT. This gives the protein CASTRTGGTEAFF.

The rearrangement joins TRBV6-1 to TRBJ2-2, with 9 bases fitting TRBD1. V shed 6 bases, J shed 5 bases, and the junction held 7 bases outside the gene matches. This CDR3 has 15 amino acids. CDR1 is MNHNS, CDR2 SASEGT, per germline. CDR3 sequence reads: CASRVPGTGTGELFF. In nucleotides, the CDR3 is TGTGCCAGCAGAGTCCCCGGGACAGGGACCGGGGAGCTGTTTTTT.

The gene calls are TRBV5-4 and TRBJ2-7; TRBD1 matches 7 bases. This CDR3 contains 15 residues. V shed 3 bases, J shed 5 bases, and the junction held 11 bases outside the gene matches. CDR1 SGHNT and CDR2 YYREEE come from the germline V gene (reference sequence). CDR3: CASSSRQGARHEQYF. The CDR3 coding sequence is TGTGCCAGCAGCTCGCGACAGGGCGCAAGACACGAGCAGTACTTC.

V gene TRBV29-1 combines with J gene TRBJ2-5; 9 positions match TRBD2. J gave up 5 bases and V 0 bases, and 10 bases lay outside the gene matches. CDR1 is SQVTM, CDR2 ANQGSEA, per germline. This CDR3 spans 16 amino acids. Written as DNA, the CDR3 is TGCAGCGTTGAAGATGCTAGTTCTAGCGGGAAGGAGACCCAGTACTTC. Protein product: CSVEDASSSGKETQYF.

J is TRBJ2-2 and V is TRBV7-3; a possible D gene is TRBD2 (6 bases). Trimming removed 5 bases from V and 1 base from J, with 14 bases in between. This CDR3 is built from 16 residues. Looked up from germline, CDR1 is SGHTA and CDR2 is FQGTGA. The CDR3 is CASSGQTRGNTGELFF. CDR3 DNA sequence: TGTGCCAGCAGCGGGCAGACTAGGGGGAACACCGGGGAGCTGTTTTTT.

This clone was counted once. This chain joins TRBV28 and TRBJ1-2, with D possibly matching TRBD1 (5 bases). This CDR3 has 14 residues. Germline V lookup: CDR1 MDHEN, CDR2 SYDVKM. V dropped 2 bases and J dropped 5 bases, with 12 bases sitting between them. CDR3 amino acids: CASSLRRGAYGYTF. The CDR3 DNA follows: TGTGCCAGCAGTTTAAGGCGGGGCGCATATGGCTACACCTTC.

The J gene is TRBJ2-4, the V gene TRBV10-1; D perhaps matches TRBD2 (5 bases). The ends were cut back, 0 bases at V and 0 bases at J, with 12 bases in the middle. The CDR3 spans 17 residues. Germline CDR1 and CDR2: WNHNN and SYGVQD (reference sequence). CDR3 residues: CASSESGSVLAKNIQYF. The DNA for the CDR3 is TGCGCCAGCAGTGAGTCAGGGAGCGTATTAGCCAAAAACATTCAGTACTTC.